This T cell receptor (beta chain) is from a study of breast tumors, draining lymph nodes, adjacent tissues. The study's findings and limits: Luminal-like breast cancer showed significantly higher tumor–nontumor repertoire similarity than basal-like.

The lymph nodes were axillary draining lymph nodes from breast cancer patients. TCRdb reprocessed the multiplex PCR reads via MiXCR and lists one record per CDR3 protein. The sample holds about 200,000 distinct CDR3 sequences, approximately 31% seen once. Turning to this clonotype: No antigen is known for it. A much larger clone lies one base from this, so it may be a read error.

Germline V gives CDR1 DFQATT, CDR2 SNEGSKA (reference sequence). This CDR3 contains 12 residues. The gene calls are TRBV20-1 and TRBJ2-7; no clear D. The sequence derives from a female donor with breast cancer. Some clones in this sample may be carry-over from other donors' samples. Sequencing input: axillary lymph node tissue. CDR3 loop: CSAPGPLYEPYF. The CDR3 DNA is TGCAGTGCTCCCGGCCCCCTCTACGAGCCGTACTTC.